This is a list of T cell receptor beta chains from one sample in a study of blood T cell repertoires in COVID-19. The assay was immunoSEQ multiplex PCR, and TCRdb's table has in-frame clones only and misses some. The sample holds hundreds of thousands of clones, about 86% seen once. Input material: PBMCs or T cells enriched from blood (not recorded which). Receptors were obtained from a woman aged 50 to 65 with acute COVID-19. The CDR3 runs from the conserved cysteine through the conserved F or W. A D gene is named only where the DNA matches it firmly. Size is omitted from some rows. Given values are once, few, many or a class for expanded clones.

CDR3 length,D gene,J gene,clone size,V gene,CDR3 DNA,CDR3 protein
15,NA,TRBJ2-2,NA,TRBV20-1,TGCAGTGCTAGTCGGGCAGGGCGGCGCACCGGGGAGCTGTTTTTT,CSASRAGRRTGELFF
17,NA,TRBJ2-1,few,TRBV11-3,TGTGCCAGCAGCTTATCCCTCCTAGGTAGCTCCTACAATGAGCAGTTCTTC,CASSLSLLGSSYNEQFF
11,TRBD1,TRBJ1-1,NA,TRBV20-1,TGCAGTGAGACAGGGATAGCTGAAGCTTTCTTT,CSETGIAEAFF
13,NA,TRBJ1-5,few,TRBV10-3,TGTGCCATCAGTGAGTCCGCGGGTCAGCCCCAGCATTTT,CAISESAGQPQHF
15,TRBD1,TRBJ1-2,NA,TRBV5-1,TGCGCCAGCAGCATTGACAGGGGAGTCGGCTATGGCTACACCTTC,CASSIDRGVGYGYTF
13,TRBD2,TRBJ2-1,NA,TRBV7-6,TGTGCCAGCAGCTTAGATAATAGCGGGAGGAAGTTCTTC,CASSLDNSGRKFF
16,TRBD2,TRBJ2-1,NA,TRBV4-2,TGTGCCAGCAGCCAAGTATCGGGACTAGCGTCCAATGAGCAGTTCTTC,CASSQVSGLASNEQFF
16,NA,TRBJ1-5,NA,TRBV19,TGTGCCAGTAGTATAGGCTTCCAGGCGCGCAATCAGCCCCAGCATTTT,CASSIGFQARNQPQHF
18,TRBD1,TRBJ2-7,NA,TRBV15,TGTGCCACCACCCCCCATCCGGGACAGGGTTCAAAAACGGGGGAGCAGTACTTC,CATTPHPGQGSKTGEQYF
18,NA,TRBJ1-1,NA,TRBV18,TGTGCCAGCTCACTCCTCAACAATCCAGGGGAATTGAACACTGAAGCTTTCTTT,CASSLLNNPGELNTEAFF
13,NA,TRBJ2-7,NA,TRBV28,TGTGCCAGCAGATTAGGACTCTCCTACGAGCAGTACTTC,CASRLGLSYEQYF
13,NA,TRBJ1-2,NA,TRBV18,TGTGCCAGCTCACCAAAAGGGGAGGTTGACTACACCTTC,CASSPKGEVDYTF
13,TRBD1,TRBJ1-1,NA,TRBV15,TGTGCCACCAGCGGACACAGGGGTTCTGAAGCTTTCTTT,CATSGHRGSEAFF
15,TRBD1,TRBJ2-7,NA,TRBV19,TGTGCCAGTAGTATAGACAGGGGGAGCTCCTACGAGCAGTACTTC,CASSIDRGSSYEQYF
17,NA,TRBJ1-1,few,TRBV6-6,TGTGCCAGCAGTCTACCTAAGGACAACCTCTTAAACACTGAAGCTTTCTTT,CASSLPKDNLLNTEAFF
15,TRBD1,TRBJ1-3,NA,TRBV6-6,TGTGCCAGCATTCCGGGACAGGGAGCTGGAAACACCATATATTTT,CASIPGQGAGNTIYF
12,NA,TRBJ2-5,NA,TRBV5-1,TGCGCCAGCAGCTTCGACCAAGAGACCCAGTACTTC,CASSFDQETQYF
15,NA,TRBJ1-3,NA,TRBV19,TGTGCCAGTAGTATCCTGGTTAGCACTGGAAACACCATATATTTT,CASSILVSTGNTIYF
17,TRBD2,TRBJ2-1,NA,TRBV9,TGTGCCAGCAGCGGGGGACTAGCGGGAGGTAGAATTAATGAGCAGTTCTTC,CASSGGLAGGRINEQFF
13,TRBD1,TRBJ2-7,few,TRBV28,TGTGCCAGCCGCGGGACAGGGCCCTACGAGCAGTACTTC,CASRGTGPYEQYF
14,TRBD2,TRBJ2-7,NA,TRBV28,TGTGCCAGCAGTCCTCTAGCGGGGGGCTACGAGCAGTACTTC,CASSPLAGGYEQYF
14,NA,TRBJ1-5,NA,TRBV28,TGTGCCAGCAGTTTACTAGCTAGCAATCAGCCCCAGCATTTT,CASSLLASNQPQHF
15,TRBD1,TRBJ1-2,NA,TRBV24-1,TGTGCCACCAGTGACCCGGGACAGGGGAACTATGGCTACACCTTC,CATSDPGQGNYGYTF
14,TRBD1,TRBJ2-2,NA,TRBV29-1,TGCAGCGTTTGGAACAGGGGAAACACCGGGGAGCTGTTTTTT,CSVWNRGNTGELFF
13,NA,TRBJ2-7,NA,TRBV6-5,TGTGCCAGCAGTTACTCGTCAATCTACGAGCAGTACTTC,CASSYSSIYEQYF
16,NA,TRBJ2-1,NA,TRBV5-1,TGCGCCAGCAGCTTGGGAGGGGGAGGGCATTATAATGAGCAGTTCTTC,CASSLGGGGHYNEQFF
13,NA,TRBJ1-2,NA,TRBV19,TGTGCCAGTAGTTTCCAGTCTGGTTATGGCTACACCTTC,CASSFQSGYGYTF
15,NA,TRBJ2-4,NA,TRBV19,TGTGCCAGTAGTATAATCCAGGGGTCCAAAAACATTCAGTACTTC,CASSIIQGSKNIQYF
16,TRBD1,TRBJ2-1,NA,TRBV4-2,TGTGCCAGCAGCCAAGATCAGGGACAGATCTACAATGAGCAGTTCTTC,CASSQDQGQIYNEQFF
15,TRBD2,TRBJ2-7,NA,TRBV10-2,TGCGCCAGCAGTGAATCGACTAGCGGGGACTACGAGCAGTACTTC,CASSESTSGDYEQYF
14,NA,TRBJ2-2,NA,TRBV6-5,TGTGCCAGCAAAGTACTGTCGAACACCGGGGAGCTGTTTTTT,CASKVLSNTGELFF
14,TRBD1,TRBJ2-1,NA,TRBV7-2,TGTGCCAGCAGCACCCGGACAGGGTGGCATGAGCAGTTCTTC,CASSTRTGWHEQFF
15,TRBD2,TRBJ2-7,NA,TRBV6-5,TGTGCCAGCAGTTACTCGACTAGCGGGTATTACGAGCAGTACTTC,CASSYSTSGYYEQYF
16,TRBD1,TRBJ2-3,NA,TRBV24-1,TGTGCCACCAGTGACCTGACAGGGGGCAGAACAGATACGCAGTATTTT,CATSDLTGGRTDTQYF
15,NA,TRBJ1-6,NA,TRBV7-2,TGTGCCAGCAGCTTAGGGGACACATATAATTCACCCCTCCACTTT,CASSLGDTYNSPLHF
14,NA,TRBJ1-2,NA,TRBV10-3,TGTGCCATCAGTGACGGAGGGATGAGCTATGGCTACACCTTC,CAISDGGMSYGYTF
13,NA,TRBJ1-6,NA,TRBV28,TGTGCCAGCAGGGCGGATGGGAATTCACCCCTCCACTTT,CASRADGNSPLHF
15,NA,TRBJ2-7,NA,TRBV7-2,TGTGCCAGCACCAAGGGGCTAGCGTTCTCCTACGAGCAGTACTTC,CASTKGLAFSYEQYF
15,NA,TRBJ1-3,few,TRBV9,TGTGCCAGCAGCGTTGGTCTCCTGGAGGGAAACACCATATATTTT,CASSVGLLEGNTIYF
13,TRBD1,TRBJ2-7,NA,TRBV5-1,TGCGCCAGCAGCAGGGGACAGGGTAACGAGCAGTACTTC,CASSRGQGNEQYF
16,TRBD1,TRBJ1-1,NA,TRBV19,TGTGCCAGTAGTAATACAGGGGTGGTTGTGAACACTGAAGCTTTCTTT,CASSNTGVVVNTEAFF
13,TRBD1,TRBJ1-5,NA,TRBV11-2,TGTGCCAGCAGCCAGGGGGAGTATCAGCCCCAGCATTTT,CASSQGEYQPQHF
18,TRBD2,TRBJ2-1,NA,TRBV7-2,TGTGCCAGCAGCTTAGAGAGGCGGATAGCGGGAGCCTACAATGAGCAGTTCTTC,CASSLERRIAGAYNEQFF
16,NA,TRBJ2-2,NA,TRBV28,TGTGCCAGCAGTTTAGCCAGGAGGGGTGGGACCGGGGAGCTGTTTTTT,CASSLARRGGTGELFF
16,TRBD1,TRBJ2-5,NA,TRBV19,TGTGCCAGTACCAGTAGGGCGCGGGACAGGCAAGAGACCCAGTACTTC,CASTSRARDRQETQYF
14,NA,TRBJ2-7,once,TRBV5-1,TGCGCCAGCAGCTTGGACCCGGGGTACTACGAGCAGTACTTC,CASSLDPGYYEQYF
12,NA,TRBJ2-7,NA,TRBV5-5,TGTGCCAGCAGCTTGAGAGGCTACGAGCAGTACTTC,CASSLRGYEQYF
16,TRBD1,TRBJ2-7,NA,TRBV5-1,TGCGCCAGCAGCTTTGGAGGCCGACAGGGCTCCTACGAGCAGTACTTC,CASSFGGRQGSYEQYF
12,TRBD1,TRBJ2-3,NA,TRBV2,TGTGCCAGCAACAGGGGGGCAGATACGCAGTATTTT,CASNRGADTQYF
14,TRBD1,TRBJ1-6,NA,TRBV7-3,TGTGCCAGCAGCCACGGGACAGGGGCTTCACCCCTCCACTTT,CASSHGTGASPLHF
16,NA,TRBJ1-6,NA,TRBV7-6,TGTGCCAGCAGCTCCCCCAAGGCGCAGGGAAATTCACCCCTCCACTTT,CASSSPKAQGNSPLHF
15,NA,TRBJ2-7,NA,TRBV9,TGTGCCAGCAGCACGGGGGAACTGACTGGCGGGGAGCAGTACTTC,CASSTGELTGGEQYF
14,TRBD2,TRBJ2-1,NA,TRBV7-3,TGTGCCAGCAGGGTAGCGGGGGGTTACAATGAGCAGTTCTTC,CASRVAGGYNEQFF